This TCR beta chain was identified during a study of T cell responses to AZD1222 COVID-19 vaccine. With 7 bases removed from V and 0 bases from J, the gap between germline ends came to 15 bases. CDR1 is SQVTM and CDR2 is ANQGSEA in the germline V gene. This CDR3 has 14 amino acids. Clones were sequenced by immunoSEQ multiplex PCR, and TCRdb holds only the in-frame ones, with some missing. The table has approximately 150,000 clones, roughly 86% seen once. The rearrangement joins TRBV29-1 to TRBJ2-5; a possible D gene is TRBD2 (5 bases). The sample here was peripheral blood, taken 28 days after the second dose of the MenACWY control vaccine. This sequence originates from an adult who received the MenACWY meningococcal vaccine as a control. CDR3 region: CSAGFHGDQETQYF. The CDR3 DNA is TGCAGCGCGGGGTTTCACGGTGACCAAGAGACCCAGTACTTC.